These T cell receptor beta chains were read from a single sample in a study of tumor and adjacent non-tumor tissue in lung cancer. TCRdb itself ran the multiplex PCR reads through MiXCR, one entry per CDR3 protein. The repertoire consists of more than 45,000 distinct CDR3 sequences, with under 75% occurring once and the leading ten covering 30%. Material: distant non-tumor lung tissue. The receptors originated from a woman in her 70s with non-small cell lung cancer. CDR3s leave out the opening cysteine and the closing phenylalanine or tryptophan. The order of the fields is CDR3 protein, clone size, V gene, J gene. Not all rows give a size; the values are once, few, many and, for expanded clones, a class.

cdr3_aa: ASSEARVLPYEQY
clone_size: many
v_call: TRBV6-1
j_call: TRBJ2-7

cdr3_aa: ASDWIGTSYQQY
clone_size: -
v_call: TRBV28
j_call: TRBJ2-7

cdr3_aa: ASSLVSNGYEQY
clone_size: medium-sized
v_call: TRBV11-1
j_call: TRBJ2-7

cdr3_aa: ASSLDRGDGNTIY
clone_size: many
v_call: TRBV12-3/TRBV12-4
j_call: TRBJ1-3

cdr3_aa: ASSPRTSGSGSADTQY
clone_size: few
v_call: TRBV5-6
j_call: TRBJ2-3

cdr3_aa: ANSRDRSNTGELF
clone_size: once
v_call: TRBV6-5
j_call: TRBJ2-2

cdr3_aa: GRSRGTVDNYGYT
clone_size: -
v_call: TRBV5-5
j_call: TRBJ1-2

cdr3_aa: ARRASGFSSYEQY
clone_size: -
v_call: TRBV30
j_call: TRBJ2-7

cdr3_aa: SSRQGQDHEHF
clone_size: -
v_call: TRBV29-1
j_call: TRBJ2-1

cdr3_aa: SVRETNTGELF
clone_size: few
v_call: TRBV20-1
j_call: TRBJ2-2

cdr3_aa: ASSVFSSGRAGSCF
clone_size: -
v_call: TRBV5-1
j_call: TRBJ2-2

cdr3_aa: AIRSDRGDEKLL
clone_size: -
v_call: TRBV10-3
j_call: TRBJ1-4

cdr3_aa: ASSYSLVGNYGYT
clone_size: -
v_call: TRBV6-5
j_call: TRBJ1-2

cdr3_aa: ASSTGRACGNEHF
clone_size: -
v_call: TRBV6-6
j_call: TRBJ2-1

cdr3_aa: ASSLGLADYEQY
clone_size: medium-sized
v_call: TRBV6-1
j_call: TRBJ2-7

cdr3_aa: GTQNQLGSETQY
clone_size: -
v_call: TRBV10-3
j_call: TRBJ2-5

cdr3_aa: SVRVGWGGETQY
clone_size: -
v_call: TRBV20-1
j_call: TRBJ2-5

cdr3_aa: VSSIDRTGNTIY
clone_size: few
v_call: TRBV11-1
j_call: TRBJ1-3

cdr3_aa: SVKRHGISEQF
clone_size: few
v_call: TRBV29-1
j_call: TRBJ2-1

cdr3_aa: ASSTLAGVSTDTQY
clone_size: many
v_call: TRBV6-5
j_call: TRBJ2-3

cdr3_aa: ASSGAVTAQETQY
clone_size: -
v_call: TRBV2
j_call: TRBJ2-5

cdr3_aa: ASSPEGSSSANEQF
clone_size: -
v_call: TRBV4-1
j_call: TRBJ2-1

cdr3_aa: ASSLDYGLAKYTDTQY
clone_size: -
v_call: TRBV11-1
j_call: TRBJ2-3

cdr3_aa: ASSSGQAGNQPQH
clone_size: -
v_call: TRBV12-3/TRBV12-4
j_call: TRBJ1-5

cdr3_aa: SAATSGGISGELF
clone_size: -
v_call: TRBV20-1
j_call: TRBJ2-2

cdr3_aa: ASSLPVGKTEAF
clone_size: medium-sized
v_call: TRBV12-3/TRBV12-4
j_call: TRBJ1-1

cdr3_aa: ASSSAFTDTQY
clone_size: many
v_call: TRBV6-6
j_call: TRBJ2-3

cdr3_aa: PSTPIPVGRDTQY
clone_size: -
v_call: TRBV10-2
j_call: TRBJ2-3

cdr3_aa: ASSKVRRSNQPQH
clone_size: many
v_call: TRBV21-1
j_call: TRBJ1-5

cdr3_aa: ASSYRLRASASYEQY
clone_size: once
v_call: TRBV6-5
j_call: TRBJ2-7

cdr3_aa: AISESSRLAGNEQF
clone_size: many
v_call: TRBV10-3
j_call: TRBJ2-1

cdr3_aa: ASSEARIADSYGQY
clone_size: -
v_call: TRBV2
j_call: TRBJ2-7

cdr3_aa: VSSRTAVGYT
clone_size: once
v_call: TRBV6-6
j_call: TRBJ1-2

cdr3_aa: ANGSPTAGAEAF
clone_size: few
v_call: TRBV6-5
j_call: TRBJ1-1

cdr3_aa: ASSLGQPNTGELL
clone_size: -
v_call: TRBV11-3
j_call: TRBJ2-2

cdr3_aa: ASNYTSASVYDQY
clone_size: -
v_call: TRBV5-5
j_call: TRBJ2-7

cdr3_aa: ASSDRVNTGELF
clone_size: -
v_call: TRBV11-2
j_call: TRBJ2-2

cdr3_aa: SASSSGRGGGYEQY
clone_size: many
v_call: TRBV20-1
j_call: TRBJ2-7

cdr3_aa: ASSMVLDTGELF
clone_size: few
v_call: TRBV19
j_call: TRBJ2-2

cdr3_aa: ASDRTWTSYGQY
clone_size: -
v_call: TRBV28
j_call: TRBJ2-7

cdr3_aa: SVEVLPQGSSYEQY
clone_size: medium-sized
v_call: TRBV29-1
j_call: TRBJ2-7

cdr3_aa: ASIEVRGNQPQH
clone_size: -
v_call: TRBV6-1
j_call: TRBJ1-5

cdr3_aa: ASTFDMGEAF
clone_size: -
v_call: TRBV12-3/TRBV12-4
j_call: TRBJ1-1

cdr3_aa: SARSGTKIDEQS
clone_size: -
v_call: TRBV20-1
j_call: TRBJ2-1

cdr3_aa: ASSDMRGDTDTQY
clone_size: -
v_call: TRBV28
j_call: TRBJ2-3

cdr3_aa: NARDPMVASGRALEQY
clone_size: -
v_call: TRBV20-1
j_call: TRBJ2-7

cdr3_aa: ASSLALADLYNEQF
clone_size: -
v_call: TRBV11-1
j_call: TRBJ2-1

cdr3_aa: PSSLRTCSYEQY
clone_size: -
v_call: TRBV5-5
j_call: TRBJ2-7

cdr3_aa: AGSVPVTDTRY
clone_size: -
v_call: TRBV6-1
j_call: TRBJ2-3